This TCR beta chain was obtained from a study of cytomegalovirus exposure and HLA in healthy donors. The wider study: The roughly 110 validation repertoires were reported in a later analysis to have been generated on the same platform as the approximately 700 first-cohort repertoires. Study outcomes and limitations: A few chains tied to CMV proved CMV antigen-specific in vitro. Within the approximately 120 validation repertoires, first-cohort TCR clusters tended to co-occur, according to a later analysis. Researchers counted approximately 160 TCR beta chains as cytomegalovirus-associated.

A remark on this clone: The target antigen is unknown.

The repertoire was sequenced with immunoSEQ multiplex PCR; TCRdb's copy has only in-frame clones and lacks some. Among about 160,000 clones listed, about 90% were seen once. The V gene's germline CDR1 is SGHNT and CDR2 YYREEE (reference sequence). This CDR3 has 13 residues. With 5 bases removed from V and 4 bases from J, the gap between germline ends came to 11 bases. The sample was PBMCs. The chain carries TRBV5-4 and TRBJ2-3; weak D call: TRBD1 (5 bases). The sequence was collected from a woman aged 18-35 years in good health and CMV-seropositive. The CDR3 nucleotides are TGTGCCAGCAGACGCAGGGAAGCAGATACGCAGTATTTT. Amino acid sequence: CASRRREADTQYF.